What follows describes a single T cell receptor beta chain. The sample originates from a study of shared clonotypes between healthy human individuals. Repertoires were generated with immunoSEQ multiplex PCR, while TCRdb's copy carries only in-frame clones and drops some. The data contain 1,400,000 or so clones, around 98.5% of them singletons. The junction had 5 bases not matched to a gene; V was cut back by 0 bases and J by 5 bases. CDR3 size: 16 residues. Germline CDR1 MNHEY, CDR2 SVGAGI. Input material: naive CD4+ T cells sorted from blood. The subset: CD45RA+ positively selected. The source of this sequence is a man aged 25-45 years in good health. The chain combines TRBV6-5 with TRBJ1-3; 9 bases line up with TRBD1. The CDR3 protein is CASSYSATGGRNTIYF. The CDR3 nucleotides read TGTGCCAGCAGTTACTCAGCCACAGGGGGCAGAAACACCATATATTTT.